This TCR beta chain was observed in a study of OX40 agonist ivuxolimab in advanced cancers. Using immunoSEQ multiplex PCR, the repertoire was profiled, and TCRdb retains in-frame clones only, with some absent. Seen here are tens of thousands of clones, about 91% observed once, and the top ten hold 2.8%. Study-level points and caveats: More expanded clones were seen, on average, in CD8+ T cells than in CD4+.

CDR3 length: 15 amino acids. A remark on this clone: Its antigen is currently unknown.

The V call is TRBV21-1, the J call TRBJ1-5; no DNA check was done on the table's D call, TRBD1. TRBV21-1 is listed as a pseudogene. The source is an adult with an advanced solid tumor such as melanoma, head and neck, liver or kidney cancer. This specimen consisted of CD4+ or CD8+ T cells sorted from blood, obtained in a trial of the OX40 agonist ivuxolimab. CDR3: CASSTRDRSNQPQHF. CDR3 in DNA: TGTGCCAGCAGCACCAGGGACAGAAGCAATCAGCCCCAGCATTTT.